This entry lists 6 T cell receptor beta chains sequenced from one sample in a study of molecular identifiers for immune sequencing clone quantification. One entry per CDR3 protein results from TCRdb running MiXCR on the PCR reads. The table lists under 600,000 distinct CDR3 sequences, about a quarter of them singletons. Sequencing was carried out using naive CD8+ T cells from blood, with Jurkat cell RNA spiked in. This sample's subset: FACS-sorted CD8+CD4-CCR7+CD45RA+ naive T cells. The origin of the receptors is a human donor in good health. Some libraries in this study had Jurkat cell RNA spiked in.

This clonotype was detected only a few times. The gene calls are TRBV28 and TRBJ2-3; D call uncertain. The germline V gene has CDR1 MDHEN and CDR2 SYDVKM. The length of the CDR3 is 15 residues. Trimming stripped 0 bases from V and 1 base from J, with 8 bases between. The CDR3 is CASSLWAEGTDTQYF. CDR3 DNA sequence: TGTGCCAGCAGTTTATGGGCAGAAGGCACAGATACGCAGTATTTT.

Concerning this clonotype: One end of the junction is discordant with germline, which a read error may explain. This rearrangement joins TRBV5-1 to TRBJ2-7; D possibly corresponds to TRBD1 (5 bases). Germline-derived CDR1 and CDR2 are SGHRS and YFSETQ. The CDR3 length is 18 residues. CDR3: CASSLPTEAGKYSYGQYF. The CDR3 DNA is TGCGCCAGCAGCTTGCCCACAGAGGCAGGGAAATACTCCTACGGGCAGTACTTC. The variable domain in full, completed from reference TRBV5-1 and TRBJ2-7, reads KAGVTQTPRYLIKTRGQQVTLSCSPISGHRSVSWYQQTPGQGLQFLFEYFSETQRNKGNFPGRFSGRQFSNSRSEMNVSTLELGDSALYLCASSLPTEAGKYSYGQYFGPGTRLTVT.

The rearrangement joins TRBV28 to TRBJ1-5; possibly TRBD1 for D (5 bases). This CDR3 is built from 16 residues. V lost 1 base, J lost 6 bases, and 16 bases lay in between. In germline, CDR1 is MDHEN, CDR2 SYDVKM. The CDR3 region is CASSLFDGLGGQPQHF. The DNA of the CDR3 is TGTGCCAGCAGTTTATTCGATGGCTTGGGGGGTCAGCCCCAGCATTTT. Supplemented by reference TRBV28 and TRBJ1-5, the full variable domain reads DVKVTQSSRYLVKRTGEKVFLECVQDMDHENMFWYRQDPGLGLRLIYFSYDVKMKEKGDIPEGYSVSREKKERFSLILESASTNQTSMYLCASSLFDGLGGQPQHFGDGTRLSIL.

This chain uses TRBV2 with TRBJ2-7; 7 bases fit TRBD2. V lost 0 bases and J lost 0; bases outside the gene matches: 2. Germline V gene data show CDR1 as SNHLY and CDR2 as FYNNEI. The CDR3 runs to 15 residues. CDR3 protein: CASSEAPGGSYEQYF. The CDR3 coding sequence is TGTGCCAGCAGTGAAGCTCCGGGGGGCTCCTACGAGCAGTACTTC.

This clonotype showed up many times. This sequence joins TRBV2 and TRBJ2-7, with TRBD1 as a possible D gene (6 bases). The CDR3 sequence is 17 residues long. V was clipped by 7 bases and J by 1 base, with 23 bases between them. From germline, CDR1 is SNHLY and CDR2 FYNNEI. Written as DNA, the CDR3 is TGTGCCAGCACCGTTTCATCGGACAGCCCCTGGTCCTACGAGCAGTACTTC. Translating gives CASTVSSDSPWSYEQYF. The whole variable domain, filled in from reference TRBV2 and TRBJ2-7, reads EPEVTQTPSHQVTQMGQEVILRCVPISNHLYFYWYRQILGQKVEFLVSFYNNEISEKSEIFDDQFSVERPDGSNFTLKIRSTKLEDSAMYFCASTVSSDSPWSYEQYFGPGTRLTVT.

This clonotype was recorded a few times. The chain has TRBV4-2 and TRBJ2-6, with 10 bases matching TRBD1. Losses at the gene ends were 3 bases for V and 0 bases for J; bases not matched to a gene: 8. Germline V gene data show CDR1 as LGHNA and CDR2 as YNFKEQ. This CDR3 is 19 amino acids long. DNA for the CDR3: TGTGCCAGCAGCCAGCCCGGCGGGACAGGGGTCTCTGGGGCCAACGTCCTGACTTTC. Encoded protein: CASSQPGGTGVSGANVLTF.